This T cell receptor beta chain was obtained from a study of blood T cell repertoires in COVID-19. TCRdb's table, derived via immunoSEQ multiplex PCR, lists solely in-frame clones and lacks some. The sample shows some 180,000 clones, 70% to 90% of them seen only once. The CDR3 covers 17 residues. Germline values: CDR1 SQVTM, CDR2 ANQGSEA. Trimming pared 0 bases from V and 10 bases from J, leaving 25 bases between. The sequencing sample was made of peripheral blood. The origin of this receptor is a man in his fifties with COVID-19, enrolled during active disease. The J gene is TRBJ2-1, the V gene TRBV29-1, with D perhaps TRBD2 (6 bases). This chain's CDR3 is CSVEDWSAAGFSGEQFF. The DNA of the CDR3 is TGCAGCGTTGAAGATTGGTCGGCAGCGGGTTTTTCTGGGGAGCAGTTCTTC.